The 22 T cell receptor beta chains below come from one sample, sequenced in a study of shared clonotypes between healthy human individuals. Only in-frame clones appear in the TCRdb table, and some are missing; sequencing was by immunoSEQ multiplex PCR. The sample contains over 850,000 clones, 78% of which appear only once. Sequenced material: memory CD4+ T cells from PBMCs. As for subset: CD45RA-negative fraction. These receptors all come from a man in his late teens or twenties in good health. Some clones in this sample may be carry-over from other donors' samples.

The genes are TRBV28 and TRBJ1-2; 9 bases line up with TRBD1. Germline V gene lookup returns CDR1 MDHEN and CDR2 SYDVKM. This CDR3 spans 14 amino acids. V shed 7 bases, J shed 2 bases, and the junction held 5 bases outside the gene matches. The CDR3 sequence is CASTGQGPNYGYTF. The CDR3 DNA reads TGTGCCAGCACGGGACAGGGTCCCAACTATGGCTACACCTTC.

This chain connects TRBV19 to TRBJ1-5; TRBD1 matches 8 bases. Germline loops: CDR1 LNHDA, CDR2 SQIVND (reference sequence). The V gene end was trimmed by 4 bases and the J gene end by 3 bases; junction bases not matched to a gene: 2. The CDR3 runs 14 residues. The CDR3 reads CASSKQGDNQPQHF. The CDR3 nucleotides read TGTGCCAGTAGTAAACAGGGGGACAATCAGCCCCAGCATTTT.

This clone was seen only a few times. The V and J genes are TRBV5-1 and TRBJ2-3, with 7 bases aligning to TRBD2. The germline CDR1 and CDR2 sequences are SGHRS and YFSETQ. V trimming: 7 bases; J trimming: 1 base; junction bases outside the gene matches: 9. The CDR3 has 15 amino acids. For the CDR3, the DNA is TGCGCCAGCGCCTCAGCGGGGCCCGGCACAGATACGCAGTATTTT. It specifies CASASAGPGTDTQYF. Using reference TRBV5-1 and TRBJ2-3 for the parts outside the CDR3, the full variable domain is KAGVTQTPRYLIKTRGQQVTLSCSPISGHRSVSWYQQTPGQGLQFLFEYFSETQRNKGNFPGRFSGRQFSNSRSEMNVSTLELGDSALYLCASASAGPGTDTQYFGPGTRLTVL.

The chain uses TRBV11-2 and TRBJ1-2, with 7 bases that match TRBD1. V lost 5 bases to trimming and J lost 4 bases; unmatched junction nucleotides: 13. Per germline, CDR1 SGHAT and CDR2 FQNNGV. This CDR3 spans 16 amino acids. DNA of the CDR3: TGTGCCAGCAGCCCCACTAGGCCGGACAGGACCTATGGCTACACCTTC. Translation: CASSPTRPDRTYGYTF.

This rearrangement joins TRBV5-4 to TRBJ2-6; D unclear. The CDR3 contains 17 residues. From germline, CDR1 is SGHNT and CDR2 YYREEE (reference sequence). V was shortened by 4 bases and J by 1 base, with 15 bases between the two germline ends. The DNA of the CDR3 is TGTGCCAGCAGCCTCCGGACGGTGAGATCTGGGGCCAACGTCCTGACTTTC. Translating it yields CASSLRTVRSGANVLTF.

The rearrangement links TRBV5-1 to TRBJ2-3, with 9 nucleotides matching TRBD2. The germline V gene encodes CDR1 SGHRS and CDR2 YFSETQ. This CDR3 is 16 amino acids long. Trimming removed 3 bases from V and 2 bases from J; junction bases left unmatched: 7. The CDR3: CASSWGLAVHTDTQYF. CDR3 bases: TGCGCCAGCAGCTGGGGACTAGCAGTTCACACAGATACGCAGTATTTT.

The chain recombines TRBV5-4 with TRBJ1-6; TRBD1 might be the D (6 bases). With 1 base removed from V and 7 bases from J, the gap between germline ends came to 9 bases. This CDR3 region has 14 residues. CDR1 is SGHNT and CDR2 is YYREEE in the germline V gene (reference sequence). The CDR3: CASSLQGKNSPLHF. As DNA, the CDR3 is TGTGCCAGCAGCTTGCAGGGGAAAAATTCACCCCTCCACTTT.

The CDR3 nucleotides are TGTGCCAGCTCACCACTAACGGGAGCGTACAATGAGCAGTTCTTC. This encodes CASSPLTGAYNEQFF. The chain has TRBV18 and TRBJ2-1; the D gene is possibly TRBD2 (6 bases). This CDR3 spans 15 amino acids. CDR1 and CDR2 (germline): KGHSH, LQKENI. V lost 1 base and J 4 bases, leaving 11 bases between the germline ends.

The chain joins TRBV30 to TRBJ2-1; D remains unclear. The CDR3 length is 13 residues. V was shortened by 1 base and J by 0 bases, with 4 bases between the two germline ends. Germline CDR1 GTSNPN, CDR2 SVGIG (reference sequence). The CDR3 spells CAWSESSYNEQFF. The CDR3 DNA reads TGTGCCTGGAGTGAGAGCTCCTACAATGAGCAGTTCTTC.

In nucleotides, the CDR3 is TGTGCCAGCAGTTCCACTACTCGGACACGGGGGACTGAAGCTTTCTTT. It codes for CASSSTTRTRGTEAFF. The rearrangement links TRBV27 to TRBJ1-1; D is perhaps TRBD1 (5 bases). The CDR3 is made up of 16 amino acids. Germline CDR1 is MNHEY and CDR2 is SMNVEV (reference sequence). V shed 4 bases and J shed 5 bases, with 20 bases lying between them.

Comments on this clone: Other DNA variants within this sample encode the same CDR3. The J gene is TRBJ2-5, the V gene TRBV5-1; D might be TRBD2 (6 bases). CDR3 length: 13 amino acids. Germline assignment: CDR1 SGHRS and CDR2 YFSETQ. Trimming pared 2 bases from V and 5 bases from J, leaving 10 bases between. For the CDR3, the DNA is TGCGCCAGCAGCTTAGGCAGCGGGGAGACCCAGTACTTC. It encodes CASSLGSGETQYF.

About this clone itself: This CDR3 is also generated by other DNA sequences in the sample. The chain is built from TRBV11-3 and TRBJ1-1; unclear D gene. Germline-derived CDR1 and CDR2 are SGHNT and YENEEA. CDR3 length: 13 amino acids. V was shortened by 3 bases and J by 3 bases, with 8 bases between the two germline ends. The CDR3 protein is CASSFGVDTEAFF. The CDR3 DNA reads as TGTGCCAGCAGCTTTGGGGTAGACACTGAAGCTTTCTTT.

The chain joins TRBV14 to TRBJ2-7, with TRBD1 identical over 8 bases. Germline CDR1 reads SGHDN; CDR2 reads FVKESK. Germline trimming cut 3 bases from V and 7 bases from J; bases unmatched to any gene: 5. The CDR3 covers 13 residues. Written as DNA, the CDR3 is TGTGCCAGCAGCCACGGACAGGGACATGAGCAGTACTTC. It yields the protein CASSHGQGHEQYF.

This sequence joins TRBV11-2 and TRBJ2-5, with D maybe TRBD1 (5 bases). CDR1 is SGHAT, CDR2 FQNNGV, per germline. Trimming left V 1 base short and J 5 bases short, with 11 bases between. The CDR3 contains 14 residues. Written as DNA, the CDR3 is TGTGCCAGCAGCTTAGGTCGACAGTGGGAGACCCAGTACTTC. It specifies CASSLGRQWETQYF.

This clone was observed a few times. The chain uses TRBV4-3 and TRBJ2-1; D remains unclear. Between the trimmed V and J ends, which lost 0 bases and 9 bases, there was a span of 15 bases. This CDR3 region has 15 residues. Per the germline V gene, CDR1 is LGHNA and CDR2 is YSLEER. The CDR3 loop is CASSQDEKGRGEQFF. The CDR3 region has the DNA TGCGCCAGCAGCCAAGATGAGAAGGGCAGAGGTGAGCAGTTCTTC.

The rearrangement joins TRBV29-1 to TRBJ2-3, with D perhaps matching TRBD2 (6 bases). The CDR3 is 15 residues long. Germline V gene lookup returns CDR1 SQVTM and CDR2 ANQGSEA. V lost 3 bases and J lost 2, with 15 bases in between. The CDR3 sequence is CSVDAPGLATDTQYF. Here the CDR3 DNA reads TGCAGCGTTGATGCCCCGGGACTCGCCACAGATACGCAGTATTTT.

The genes are TRBV5-1 and TRBJ1-2; D gene unclear. The germline gives CDR1 SGHRS, CDR2 YFSETQ. The CDR3 has 13 amino acids. V was shortened by 4 bases and J by 5 bases, with 12 bases between the two germline ends. CDR3 nucleotide sequence: TGCGCCAGCAGCCCAAGAGGAGATTATGGCTACACCTTC. Protein sequence: CASSPRGDYGYTF.

The chain carries TRBV30 and TRBJ1-2; D may be TRBD1 (6 bases). CDR3 length: 12 residues. V was clipped by 4 bases and J by 14 bases, with 20 bases between them. Germline V CDR1 and CDR2: GTSNPN, SVGIG (reference sequence). The CDR3 DNA is TGTGCCTGGATCTGGGCTGAATCTACAGGGACCTTC. This encodes CAWIWAESTGTF.

In this sample, this clone turned up many times. DNA for the CDR3: TGTGCCAGCAGTCTTTCGACGGGAACCCAAGAGACCCAGTACTTC. It is translated as CASSLSTGTQETQYF. V and J are TRBV6-1 and TRBJ2-5; D may be TRBD2 (5 bases). Trimming stripped 5 bases from V and 1 base from J, with 14 bases between. Germline loops: CDR1 MNHNS, CDR2 SASEGT. CDR3 length: 15 amino acids.

The genes are TRBV14 and TRBJ2-7; D is uncertain. V lost 0 bases to trimming and J lost 1 base, with 13 bases between them. The CDR3 has 16 residues. Germline lookup yields CDR1 SGHDN and CDR2 FVKESK. The CDR3 DNA is TGTGCCAGCAGCCAAGATTTTCCAGCCCAATCCTACGAGCAGTACTTC. Its translation: CASSQDFPAQSYEQYF.

The table lists this clone with a few counts. The CDR3 here is CASSQLSGLAGVSPYEQYF. The CDR3 nucleotides are TGCGCCAGCAGCCAATTGAGTGGACTAGCGGGAGTATCGCCCTACGAGCAGTACTTC. This chain uses TRBV4-3 with TRBJ2-7; 13 positions match TRBD2. CDR3 length: 19 amino acids. Germline lookup yields CDR1 LGHNA and CDR2 YSLEER. V shed 2 bases and J 2 bases; nucleotides not matched to a gene: 12.

The rearrangement links TRBV10-3 to TRBJ2-2; a weak D match, TRBD1 (5 bases). Looked up from germline, CDR1 is ENHRY and CDR2 is SYGVKD. The CDR3 is made up of 13 amino acids. The V end lost 8 bases, the J end lost 2 bases, and 9 bases lay between the germline ends. The DNA of the CDR3 is TGTGCCATCTTGACAGATAACACCGGGGAGCTGTTTTTT. It specifies CAILTDNTGELFF.